These T cell receptor beta chains were read from a single sample in a study of blood T cells in healthy people across ages. In TCRdb, the 5' RACE reads were re-called with MiXCR into one record per CDR3 protein. The sample shows fewer than 700,000 distinct CDR3 sequences, around 50% of them seen only once. Specimen: blood. The receptors originated from a man of 80 years or more in good health. Each CDR3 is given with its conserved first and last residue. The D gene is left open where the match is weak. Size is stated for part of the rows, as once, few or many counts, or as a class when the clone is expanded.

. | TRBJ2-3 | . | TRBV5-1 | TGCGCCAGCAGTGGTGAAGTCACAGATACGCAGTATTTT | CASSGEVTDTQYF
. | TRBJ1-1 | . | TRBV5-6 | TGTGCCAGCAGCTTTACAGGAACGAAGCTCACTGAAGCTTTCTTT | CASSFTGTKLTEAFF
. | TRBJ2-7 | . | TRBV9 | TGTGCCAGCAGCCTCGCAGACAGGAGTTACGAGCAGTACTTC | CASSLADRSYEQYF
. | TRBJ2-7 | . | TRBV7-2 | TGTGCCAGCAGCCCGGGACCCTTGGACGAGCAGTACTTC | CASSPGPLDEQYF
. | TRBJ2-1 | TRBD1 | TRBV29-1 | TGCAGCGTTTCAGACAGGGTTAATGAGCAGTTCTTC | CSVSDRVNEQFF
few | TRBJ2-5 | TRBD2 | TRBV20-1 | TGCAGTGCTAGAGGGTATAGCGGGGGAGCTCCGCAAGAGACCCAGTACTTC | CSARGYSGGAPQETQYF
few | TRBJ2-7 | TRBD2 | TRBV25-1 | TGTGCCAGCAGTGAAGGCGGGAGCGGATCCTACGAGCAGTACTTC | CASSEGGSGSYEQYF
few | TRBJ2-7 | . | TRBV12-3/TRBV12-4 | TGTGCCAGCAGTTCCGATTTGGGGTACCACGAGCAGTACTTC | CASSSDLGYHEQYF
few | TRBJ1-6 | . | TRBV12-3/TRBV12-4 | TGTGCCAGCAGCAACGGGGGGGAGGGAAGTTCACCCCTCCACTTT | CASSNGGEGSSPLHF
. | TRBJ2-5 | TRBD2 | TRBV7-8 | TGTGCCAGCAGGTACGGCGGGGAGGGGAATGAGCAGTACTTC | CASRYGGEGNEQYF
. | TRBJ2-1 | TRBD2 | TRBV6-2/TRBV6-3 | TGTGCCAGCAGTTACGAGGGGAGGCGAAGCGGGGGGACCTACAGCTCCTACAATGAGCAGTTCTTC | CASSYEGRRSGGTYSSYNEQFF
. | TRBJ2-7 | . | TRBV20-1 | TGCAGTCCTCTAGGTGGGAACTCCTACGAGCAGTACTTC | CSPLGGNSYEQYF
. | TRBJ2-7 | TRBD2 | TRBV7-2 | TGTGCCAGCAGCTGGACTAGCGAGAGCTCCTACGAGCAGTACTTC | CASSWTSESSYEQYF
. | TRBJ2-1 | TRBD2 | TRBV24-1 | TGTGCCACCAGTGATTTAAGGACTAGCGGGAGGGCTATCGGCGAGCAGTTCTTC | CATSDLRTSGRAIGEQFF
. | TRBJ2-5 | TRBD1 | TRBV5-6 | TGTGCCAGCAGCATCCTCGGGACAGGGTGGGAGACCCAGTACTTC | CASSILGTGWETQYF
few | TRBJ2-6 | . | TRBV27 | TGTGCCAGCACCGATATTTGGGGGGCTGGGGCCAACGTCCTGACTTTC | CASTDIWGAGANVLTF
. | TRBJ2-1 | TRBD2 | TRBV30 | TGTGCCTGGAGTCTAGGACTAGCGGGGAACAATGAGCAGTTCTTC | CAWSLGLAGNNEQFF
. | TRBJ1-2 | . | TRBV6-2/TRBV6-3 | TGTGCCAGCAGTCCGCCCCCCCAACAGGGTCCTGGTGGCTACACCTTC | CASSPPPQQGPGGYTF
. | TRBJ2-7 | . | TRBV4-1 | TGCGCCAGCAGCCAAGCTTCCTATTACAGGCCCGACGGCTCCTACGAGCAGTACTTC | CASSQASYYRPDGSYEQYF
. | TRBJ2-1 | . | TRBV6-1 | TGTGCCAGCAGCACCCGGCAATGGCTAGCGATTTCCAATGAGCAGTTCTTC | CASSTRQWLAISNEQFF
. | TRBJ1-5 | . | TRBV29-1 | TGCAGCGTTGATGTAGGGTACAATCAGCCCCAGCATTTT | CSVDVGYNQPQHF
. | TRBJ2-7 | . | TRBV6-2/TRBV6-3 | TGTGCCAGCAGTTACTTCTTCCCGGCCTACGAGCAGTACTTC | CASSYFFPAYEQYF
many | TRBJ2-1 | . | TRBV7-6 | TGTGCCAGCAGCCCGGTACTGGACAGCCCCTTTTACAATGAGCAGTTCTTC | CASSPVLDSPFYNEQFF
few | TRBJ2-5 | . | TRBV6-2/TRBV6-3 | TGTGCCAGCAGTACCCTCCGTTTCCAAGAGACCCAGTACTTC | CASSTLRFQETQYF
. | TRBJ2-1 | . | TRBV7-2 | TGTGCCAGCAGCTCAAGGTTGGTTGAGGAGCAGTTCTTC | CASSSRLVEEQFF
few | TRBJ2-7 | . | TRBV29-1 | TGCAGCGTTGAAGGGTGGAGTGGGGTCAATGAGCAGTACTTC | CSVEGWSGVNEQYF
. | TRBJ2-1 | TRBD1 | TRBV25-1 | TGTGCCAGCAGTGACCCAAGGGGGCTAGAGAATGAGCAGTTCTTC | CASSDPRGLENEQFF
few | TRBJ1-2 | . | TRBV6-2/TRBV6-3 | TGTGCCAGCAGTAAGGACTATGGCTACACCTTC | CASSKDYGYTF
few | TRBJ1-2 | . | TRBV7-2 | TGTGCCAGCAGCTTAAAAGACTATGGCTACACCTTC | CASSLKDYGYTF
. | TRBJ1-4 | TRBD1 | TRBV7-2 | TGTGCCAGCAGCCCGGGACAGGGCGGGGGAAAACTGTTTTTT | CASSPGQGGGKLFF
. | TRBJ2-7 | . | TRBV3-1 | TGTGCCAGCAGCCTTAGTCCAGGTCCAGCCTACGAGCAGTACTTC | CASSLSPGPAYEQYF
. | TRBJ1-5 | TRBD1 | TRBV18 | TGTGCCAGCTCACCCACAGGGGGCAATCGGAATCAGCCCCAGCATTTT | CASSPTGGNRNQPQHF
. | TRBJ2-7 | TRBD1 | TRBV11-2 | TGTGCCAGCAGATCCGAGCCGGGACAGAACTCCTACGAGCAGTACTTC | CASRSEPGQNSYEQYF
few | TRBJ1-4 | . | TRBV20-1 | TGCAGTGCTAGGGTACAAGGAAGTAGTGAAAAACTGTTTTTT | CSARVQGSSEKLFF
once | TRBJ2-7 | . | TRBV7-2 | TGTGCCAGCAGCTTGGACTTCCCCCCCTACGAGCAGTACTTC | CASSLDFPPYEQYF
. | TRBJ1-5 | . | TRBV7-6 | TGTGCCAGCAGCTTAGCTCAGGGGCCCGATCAGCCCCAGCATTTT | CASSLAQGPDQPQHF
few | TRBJ2-1 | TRBD2 | TRBV20-1 | TGCAGTGCCCATGAGACTAGCGCTGGTGAGCAGTTCTTC | CSAHETSAGEQFF
. | TRBJ2-7 | TRBD2 | TRBV7-2 | TGTGCCAGCAGCTTGGGCGGGAGATACAATGAGCAGTACTTC | CASSLGGRYNEQYF
. | TRBJ2-3 | . | TRBV12-3/TRBV12-4 | TGTGCCAGCAGTGACAGAGTGGGCACAGATACGCAGTATTTT | CASSDRVGTDTQYF
many | TRBJ2-7 | . | TRBV7-2 | TGTGCCAGCAGCTTTACCCCCTACGAGCAGTACTTC | CASSFTPYEQYF
few | TRBJ2-7 | . | TRBV29-1 | TGCAGCGTGCGCAGGGGAGCCTACGAGCAGTACTTC | CSVRRGAYEQYF
. | TRBJ2-4 | . | TRBV7-2 | TGTGCCAGCAGCACCAGTTGGGGGAAAAACATTCAGTACTTC | CASSTSWGKNIQYF
. | TRBJ2-3 | TRBD2 | TRBV12-3/TRBV12-4 | TGTGCCAGCAGTCCTAGCGGGGTTGCCGATACGCAGTATTTT | CASSPSGVADTQYF
many | TRBJ2-3 | . | TRBV10-3 | TGTGCCACCAGACCGGAGGGCACAGATACGCAGTATTTT | CATRPEGTDTQYF
few | TRBJ1-4 | . | TRBV29-1 | TGCAGCGGATCACAGGGATCTAATGAAAAACTGTTTTTT | CSGSQGSNEKLFF
few | TRBJ2-5 | TRBD1 | TRBV2 | TGTGCCAGCAGTGAAGCGATACAGGGGTGGACCCAGTACTTC | CASSEAIQGWTQYF
. | TRBJ2-7 | . | TRBV15 | TGTGCCACCAGACCCCTGGGGGCAGACTCCTACGAGCAGTACTTC | CATRPLGADSYEQYF
few | TRBJ1-1 | . | TRBV7-9 | TGTGCCAGCAGCTCCGCTGGTTCGGGTGAAGCTTTCTTT | CASSSAGSGEAFF
. | TRBJ2-1 | . | TRBV20-1 | TGCAGTGCTAGAGAGACAGGTGACAGGAAGAATGGGCAGTTCTTC | CSARETGDRKNGQFF
. | TRBJ2-5 | . | TRBV3-1 | TGTGCCAGCAGTCGACTATCCCAAGAGACCCAGTACTTC | CASSRLSQETQYF
. | TRBJ1-5 | . | TRBV29-1 | TGCAGCGTTGGGGCCACGGTGAATCAGCCCCAGCATTTT | CSVGATVNQPQHF
. | TRBJ2-1 | . | TRBV20-1 | TGCAGTGCTCGACTGACTACAATCAATGAGCAGTTCTTC | CSARLTTINEQFF
once | TRBJ2-2 | TRBD2 | TRBV27 | TGTGCCAGCAGTCTTGGGACTAGGGCCGGGGAGCTGTTTTTT | CASSLGTRAGELFF
. | TRBJ2-7 | . | TRBV20-1 | TGCAGTGCTAGAGCGGCCTACGAGCAGTACTTC | CSARAAYEQYF
. | TRBJ2-2 | . | TRBV9 | TGTGCCAGCAGAAGGACCTATGGGGCCGGGGAGCTGTTTTTT | CASRRTYGAGELFF
few | TRBJ2-1 | TRBD1 | TRBV29-1 | TGCAGCGTTGTGGGACAGGGGCACAATGAGCAGTTCTTC | CSVVGQGHNEQFF
. | TRBJ2-7 | . | TRBV7-6 | TGTGCCAGCAGCCCCCGCCCCTTCGACGGGAACGAGCAGTACTTC | CASSPRPFDGNEQYF